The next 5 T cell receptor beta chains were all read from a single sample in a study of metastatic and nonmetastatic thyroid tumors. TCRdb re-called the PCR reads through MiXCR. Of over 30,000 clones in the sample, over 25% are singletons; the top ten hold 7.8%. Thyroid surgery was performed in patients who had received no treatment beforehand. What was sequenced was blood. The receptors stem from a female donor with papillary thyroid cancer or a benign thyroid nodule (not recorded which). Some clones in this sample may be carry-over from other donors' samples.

Here the CDR3 reads CASSQETGGRDGYTF. CDR3 nucleotides: TGTGCCAGCAGCCAAGAAACGGGGGGGCGCGATGGCTACACCTTC. The chain links TRBV4-2 to TRBJ1-2; D might be TRBD1 (6 bases). Germline V lookup: CDR1 LGHNA, CDR2 YNFKEQ. V gave up 0 bases and J gave up 6 bases, with 14 bases separating them. CDR3 length equals 15 residues.

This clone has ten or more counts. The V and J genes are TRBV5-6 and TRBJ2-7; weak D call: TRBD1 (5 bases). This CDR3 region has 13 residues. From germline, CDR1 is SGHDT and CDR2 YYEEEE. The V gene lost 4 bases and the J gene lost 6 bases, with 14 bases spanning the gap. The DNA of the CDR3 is TGTGCCAGCAGCCCTAGGTGGGGCGGCGAGCAGTACTTC. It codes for CASSPRWGGEQYF.

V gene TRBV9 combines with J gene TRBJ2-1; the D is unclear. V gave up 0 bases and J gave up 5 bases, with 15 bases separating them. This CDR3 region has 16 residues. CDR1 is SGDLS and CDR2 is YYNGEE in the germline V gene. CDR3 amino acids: CASSVGSVSANNEQFF. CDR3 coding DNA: TGTGCCAGCAGCGTAGGGTCCGTCTCGGCGAACAATGAGCAGTTCTTC.

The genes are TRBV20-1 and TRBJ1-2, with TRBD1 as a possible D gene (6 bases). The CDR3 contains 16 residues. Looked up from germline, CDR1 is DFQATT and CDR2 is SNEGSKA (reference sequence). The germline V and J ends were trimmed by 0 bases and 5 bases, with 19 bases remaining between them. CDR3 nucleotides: TGCAGTGCTAGAGACCTCACGACAGGAACACAATATGGCTACACCTTC. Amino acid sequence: CSARDLTTGTQYGYTF.

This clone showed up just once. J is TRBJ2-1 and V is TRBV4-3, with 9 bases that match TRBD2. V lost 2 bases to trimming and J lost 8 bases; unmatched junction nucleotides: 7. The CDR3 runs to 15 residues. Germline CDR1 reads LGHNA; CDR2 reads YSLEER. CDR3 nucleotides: TGCGCCAGCAGCCAAAAGGGACTAGCTTGGGATGAGCAGTTCTTC. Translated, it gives CASSQKGLAWDEQFF.